The clone carrying this T cell receptor (beta chain) was counted ten times or more. Its antigen is unidentified. V lost 4 bases and J lost 10, with 14 bases in between. Germline V gene data show CDR1 as SQVTM and CDR2 as ANQGSEA. CDR3 length: 12 residues. With template switching, a universal primer site was added, and the cDNA carried unique molecular identifiers. TCRdb passed the 5' RACE reads through MiXCR, listing each CDR3 protein once. The table includes approximately 690,000 distinct CDR3 sequences, roughly 6.2% detected once. The sample is drawn from a study of identical twins. Regarding the study as a whole: Twins' excess sharing was less marked for out-of-frame beta sequences. Within cord blood, abundant beta clonotypes carried fewer insertions, but memory repertoires showed no such trend.

Everyone who gave samples was a healthy Caucasian. The TCR originated in a man in his late teens or twenties in good health. The sample comprised naive T cells sorted from blood. The V gene is TRBV29-1, the J gene TRBJ2-1, with D possibly matching TRBD2 (5 bases). CDR3 sequence: CSVVDGISEQFF. For the CDR3, the DNA is TGCAGCGTTGTTGACGGGATCAGCGAGCAGTTCTTC.